This T cell receptor beta chain was captured by sequencing in a study of blood T cell repertoires in COVID-19. Study at large: Acute and convalescent COVID-19 samples came from the United States, Italy and Spain.

Assay: immunoSEQ multiplex PCR; the TCRdb copy retains only in-frame clones and omits some. The repertoire holds 90,000 to 120,000 clones, with roughly 90% as singletons. Germline CDR1 and CDR2: LNHDA and SQIVND (reference sequence). V was cut by 5 bases and J by 4 bases, with 11 bases left in between. The CDR3 contains 14 residues. Material for sequencing was peripheral blood. The sequence came from a man in his forties with active or convalescent COVID-19. The chain is built from TRBV19 and TRBJ2-2, with D tentatively TRBD2 (5 bases). The CDR3: CASSSLTSTGELFF. Here the CDR3 DNA reads TGTGCCAGTAGTTCCCTAACTAGCACCGGGGAGCTGTTTTTT.